This entry describes one T cell receptor (beta chain). Profiling relied on immunoSEQ multiplex PCR, and the TCRdb table lists in-frame clones only, not all of them. Of 100,000 to 150,000 clones in the sample, about nine tenths were seen once. The data originate from a study of control samples from healthy donors and cancer patients. The junction had 4 bases not matched to a gene; V was cut back by 5 bases and J by 6 bases. Per germline, CDR1 MNHEY and CDR2 SVGAGI. The CDR3 has 12 residues. The origin of this receptor is a man aged 40-50 years in good health. What was sequenced was blood. J is TRBJ2-7 and V is TRBV6-5; the match to TRBD1 covers 7 bases. Here the CDR3 reads CASSTNRGEQYF. The CDR3 nucleotides are TGTGCCAGCAGTACCAACAGGGGCGAGCAGTACTTC.